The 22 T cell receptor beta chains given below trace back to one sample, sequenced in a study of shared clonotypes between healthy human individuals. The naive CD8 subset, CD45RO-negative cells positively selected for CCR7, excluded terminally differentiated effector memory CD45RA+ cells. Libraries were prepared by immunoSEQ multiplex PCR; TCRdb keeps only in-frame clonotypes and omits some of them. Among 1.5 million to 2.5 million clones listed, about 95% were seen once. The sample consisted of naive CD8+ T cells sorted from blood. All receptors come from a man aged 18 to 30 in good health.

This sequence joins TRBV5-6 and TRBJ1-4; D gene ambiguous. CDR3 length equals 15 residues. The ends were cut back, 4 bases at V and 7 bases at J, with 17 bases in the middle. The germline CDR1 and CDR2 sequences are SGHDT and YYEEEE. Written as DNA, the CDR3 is TGTGCCAGCAGCATCGCGACACCCGGAAGTGAAAAACTGTTTTTT. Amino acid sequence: CASSIATPGSEKLFF.

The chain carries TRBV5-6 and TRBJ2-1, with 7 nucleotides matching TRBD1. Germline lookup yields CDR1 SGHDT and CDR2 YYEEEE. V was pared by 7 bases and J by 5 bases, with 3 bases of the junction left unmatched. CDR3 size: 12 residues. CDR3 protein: CASDRANNEQFF. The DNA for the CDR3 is TGTGCCAGCGACAGGGCGAACAATGAGCAGTTCTTC.

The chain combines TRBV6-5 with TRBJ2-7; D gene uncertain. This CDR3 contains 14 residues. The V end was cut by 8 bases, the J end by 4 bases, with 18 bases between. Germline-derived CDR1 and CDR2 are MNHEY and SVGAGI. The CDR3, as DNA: TGTGCCAGCGCCTACGGTTGGGCCCCTTACGAGCAGTACTTC. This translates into CASAYGWAPYEQYF.

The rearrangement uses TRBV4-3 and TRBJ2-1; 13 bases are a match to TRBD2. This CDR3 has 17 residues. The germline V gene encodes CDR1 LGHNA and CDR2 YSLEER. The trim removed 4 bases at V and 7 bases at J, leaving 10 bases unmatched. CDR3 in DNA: TGCGCCAGCAGCCGCCTTACCGGGACTAGCGGGAATAATGAGCAGTTCTTC. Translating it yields CASSRLTGTSGNNEQFF.

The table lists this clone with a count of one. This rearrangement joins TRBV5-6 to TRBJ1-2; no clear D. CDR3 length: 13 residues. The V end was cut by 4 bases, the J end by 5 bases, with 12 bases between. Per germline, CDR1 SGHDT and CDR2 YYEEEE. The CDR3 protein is CASSPDLDYGYTF. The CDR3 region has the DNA TGTGCCAGCAGCCCAGACCTGGATTATGGCTACACCTTC.

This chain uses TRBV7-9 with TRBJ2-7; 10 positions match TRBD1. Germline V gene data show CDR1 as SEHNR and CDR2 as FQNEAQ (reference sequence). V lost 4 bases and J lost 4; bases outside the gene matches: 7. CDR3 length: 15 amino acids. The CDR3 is CASSSGQGYGYEQYF. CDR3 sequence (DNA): TGTGCCAGCAGCTCGGGACAGGGGTATGGATACGAGCAGTACTTC.

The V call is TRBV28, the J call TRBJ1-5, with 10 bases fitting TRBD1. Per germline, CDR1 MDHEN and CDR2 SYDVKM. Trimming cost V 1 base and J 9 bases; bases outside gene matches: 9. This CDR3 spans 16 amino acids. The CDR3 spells CASSLSGQGPISPQHF. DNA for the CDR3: TGTGCCAGCAGTTTATCGGGACAGGGGCCCATCTCGCCCCAGCATTTT.

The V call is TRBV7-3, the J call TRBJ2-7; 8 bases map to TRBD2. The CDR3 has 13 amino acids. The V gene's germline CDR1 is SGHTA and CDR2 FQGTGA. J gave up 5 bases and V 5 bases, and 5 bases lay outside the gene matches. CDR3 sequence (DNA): TGTGCCAGCAGCCCCACTAGCGGAGACGAGCAGTACTTC. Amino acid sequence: CASSPTSGDEQYF.

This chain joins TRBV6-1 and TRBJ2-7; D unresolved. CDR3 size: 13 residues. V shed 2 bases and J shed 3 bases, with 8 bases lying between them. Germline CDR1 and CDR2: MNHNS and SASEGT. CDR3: CASSEYTDYEQYF. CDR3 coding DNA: TGTGCCAGCAGTGAATACACGGACTACGAGCAGTACTTC.

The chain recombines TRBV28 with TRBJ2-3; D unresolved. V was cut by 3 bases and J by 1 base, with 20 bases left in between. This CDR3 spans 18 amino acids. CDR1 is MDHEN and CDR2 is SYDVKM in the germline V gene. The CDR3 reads CASSFVPATTLRTDTQYF. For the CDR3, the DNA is TGTGCCAGCAGTTTCGTACCCGCGACCACACTTCGCACAGATACGCAGTATTTT.

This chain's CDR3 is CASSLSRLAGMAGELFF. CDR3 in DNA: TGTGCCAGCAGTTTATCCAGACTAGCGGGGATGGCCGGGGAGCTGTTTTTT. The chain couples TRBV27 to TRBJ2-2; 11 nucleotides match TRBD2. This CDR3 is built from 17 residues. V lost 0 bases to trimming and J lost 6 bases; unmatched junction nucleotides: 6. Germline V CDR1 and CDR2: MNHEY, SMNVEV (reference sequence).

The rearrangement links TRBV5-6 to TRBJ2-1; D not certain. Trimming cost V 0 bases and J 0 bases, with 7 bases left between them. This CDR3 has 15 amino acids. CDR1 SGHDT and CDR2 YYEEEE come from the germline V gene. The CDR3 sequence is CASSLAWGSYNEQFF. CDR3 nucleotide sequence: TGTGCCAGCAGCTTGGCCTGGGGCTCCTACAATGAGCAGTTCTTC.

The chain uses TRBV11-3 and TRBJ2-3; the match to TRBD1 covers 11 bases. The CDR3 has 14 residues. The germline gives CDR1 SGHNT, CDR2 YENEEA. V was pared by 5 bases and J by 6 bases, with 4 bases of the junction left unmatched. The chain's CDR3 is CASSAGQGADTQYF. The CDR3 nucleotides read TGTGCCAGCAGCGCCGGACAGGGGGCGGATACGCAGTATTTT. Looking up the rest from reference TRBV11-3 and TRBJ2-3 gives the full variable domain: EAGVVQSPRYKIIEKKQPVAFWCNPISGHNTLYWYLQNLGQGPELLIRYENEEAVDDSQLPKDRFSAERLKGVDSTLKIQPAELGDSAVYLCASSAGQGADTQYFGPGTRLTVL.

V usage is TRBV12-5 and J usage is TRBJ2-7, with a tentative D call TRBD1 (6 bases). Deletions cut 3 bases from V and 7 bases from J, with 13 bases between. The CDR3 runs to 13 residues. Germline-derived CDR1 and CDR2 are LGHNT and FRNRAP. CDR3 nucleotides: TGTGCTAGTGGTTTCCTGACAGGATGGGAGCAGTACTTC. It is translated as CASGFLTGWEQYF.

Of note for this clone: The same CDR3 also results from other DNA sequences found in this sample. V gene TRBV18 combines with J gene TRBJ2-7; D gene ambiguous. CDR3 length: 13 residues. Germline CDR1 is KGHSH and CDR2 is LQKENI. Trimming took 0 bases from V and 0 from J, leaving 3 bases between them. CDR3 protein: CASSPPSSYEQYF. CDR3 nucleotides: TGTGCCAGCTCACCACCAAGCTCCTACGAGCAGTACTTC.

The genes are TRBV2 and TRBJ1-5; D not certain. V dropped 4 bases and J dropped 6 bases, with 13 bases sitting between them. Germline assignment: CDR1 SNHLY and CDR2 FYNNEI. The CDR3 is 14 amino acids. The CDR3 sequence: CASSGATYPQPQHF. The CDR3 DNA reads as TGTGCCAGCAGTGGGGCAACGTACCCTCAGCCCCAGCATTTT. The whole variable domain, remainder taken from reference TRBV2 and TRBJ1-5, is EPEVTQTPSHQVTQMGQEVILRCVPISNHLYFYWYRQILGQKVEFLVSFYNNEISEKSEIFDDQFSVERPDGSNFTLKIRSTKLEDSAMYFCASSGATYPQPQHFGDGTRLSIL.

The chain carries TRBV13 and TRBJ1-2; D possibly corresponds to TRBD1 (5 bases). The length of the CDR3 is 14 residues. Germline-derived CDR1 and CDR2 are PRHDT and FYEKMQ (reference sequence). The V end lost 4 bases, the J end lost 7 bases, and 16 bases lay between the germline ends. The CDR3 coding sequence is TGTGCCAGCAGCTCGGGGGACGCCGACGGTGGCTACACCTTC. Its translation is CASSSGDADGGYTF. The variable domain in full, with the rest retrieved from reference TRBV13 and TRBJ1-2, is AAGVIQSPRHLIKEKRETATLKCYPIPRHDTVYWYQQGPGQDPQFLISFYEKMQSDKGSIPDRFSAQQFSDYHSELNMSSLELGDSALYFCASSSGDADGGYTFGSGTRLTVV.

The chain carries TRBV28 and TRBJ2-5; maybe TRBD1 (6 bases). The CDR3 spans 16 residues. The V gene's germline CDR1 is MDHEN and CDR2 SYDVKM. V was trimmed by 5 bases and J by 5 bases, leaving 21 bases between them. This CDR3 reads CASSQGPGTIGETQYF. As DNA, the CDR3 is TGTGCCAGCAGTCAAGGCCCCGGGACAATCGGGGAGACCCAGTACTTC.

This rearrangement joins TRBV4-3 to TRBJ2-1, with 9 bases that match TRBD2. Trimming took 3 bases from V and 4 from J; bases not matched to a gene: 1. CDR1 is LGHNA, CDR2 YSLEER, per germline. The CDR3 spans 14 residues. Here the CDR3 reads CASSHGLAYNEQFF. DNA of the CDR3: TGCGCCAGCAGCCACGGACTAGCGTACAATGAGCAGTTCTTC.

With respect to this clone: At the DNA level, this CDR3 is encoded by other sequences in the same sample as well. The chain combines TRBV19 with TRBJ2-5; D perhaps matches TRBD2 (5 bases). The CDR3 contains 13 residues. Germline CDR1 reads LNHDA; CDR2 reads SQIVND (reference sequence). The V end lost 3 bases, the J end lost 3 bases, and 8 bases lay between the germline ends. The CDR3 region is CASSMDLEETQYF. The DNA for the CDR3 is TGTGCCAGTAGTATGGACTTGGAAGAGACCCAGTACTTC.

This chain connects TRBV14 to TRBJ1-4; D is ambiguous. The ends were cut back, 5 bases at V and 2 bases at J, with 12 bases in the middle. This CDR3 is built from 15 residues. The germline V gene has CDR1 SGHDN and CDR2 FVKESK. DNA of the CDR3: TGTGCCAGCAGCTTCCGGGTGGCCACTAATGAAAAACTGTTTTTT. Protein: CASSFRVATNEKLFF.

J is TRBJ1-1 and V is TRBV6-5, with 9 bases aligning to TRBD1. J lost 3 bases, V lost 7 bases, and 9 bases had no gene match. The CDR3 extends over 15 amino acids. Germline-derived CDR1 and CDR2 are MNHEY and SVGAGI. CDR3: CASTTATGGDTEAFF. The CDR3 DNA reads TGTGCCAGCACCACGGCGACAGGGGGGGACACTGAAGCTTTCTTT.